This T cell receptor (beta chain) was recorded in a study of siplizumab effects on memory and regulatory T cells (dated by TCRdb to the late 2010s). About the full investigation: The study examined how the anti-CD2 antibody siplizumab affects alloreactive T-cell subsets in allogeneic mixed lymphocyte reactions built from human PBMCs.

This clone was seen a handful of times. No cognate antigen has been identified for it. Within one base of it there is no much larger clone, and no base qualities were kept. Results the study describes overall, beyond this receptor: For roughly 75-96% of proliferating CD4+ or CD8+ clones, no naive or memory phenotype could be assigned. Whether proliferating Tregs from siplizumab cultures actually had suppressive function was not functionally confirmed. Because sequences below about 10^-5 frequency were poorly captured, only a minor fraction of alloreactive clones could be mapped to unstimulated subsets. Among mappable alloreactive CD4+ clones, the Treg-derived fraction averaged approximately 63% with siplizumab versus about 27% in control reactions. The cumulative frequency of alloreactive sequences traceable to unstimulated CD4+ memory T cells was significantly reduced by siplizumab. Unstimulated naive T cells appeared to be more diverse than memory T cells, and naive cells seemed to make a substantial contribution to the alloresponse.

TCRbeta CDR3 sequencing was performed on sorted unstimulated T cells and on proliferating T cells recovered from mixed lymphocyte reactions. Fresh whole blood from fewer than 11 HLA-typed healthy donors was used as the source from which PBMCs were isolated. To map where alloreactive clones came from, CD4+ regulatory T cells in the unstimulated state were FACS-sorted. The library was produced with the immunoSEQ multiplex PCR assay. Each sample had 9 x 10^4 or so TCR templates assayed by the deep sequencing platform. Genomic DNA extracted from sorted T cells was the material used for TCRbeta CDR3 sequencing. The authors processed their data as follows. The R programming language was used for clonal analysis of the TCRbeta CDR3 data. Unstimulated samples were compared with post-reaction CFSE-low samples to define alloreactive CD4+ and CD8+ clones. By matching sequences to the repertoires of sorted unstimulated Treg and non-Treg cells, each alloreactive CD4+ clone was assigned a regulatory or non-regulatory origin. The table comes from immuneACCESS by way of TCRdb, which keeps in-frame sequences with V and J called. Part of the clones is missing from these tables; in studies checked, under half for an unresolved V gene and the rest for unknown reasons. V, J and clone size are taken as reported in that table, and D and trimming were inferred from the DNA itself. The sample profile shows about 110,000 clones; roughly 94% of them were found once. The ten largest account for roughly 0.75% of the sample.

The CDR3 contains 13 residues, cysteine and phenylalanine counted. The only DNA kept is the CDR3, 39 bases in frame from the first base. The CDR1 and CDR2 encoded by the germline V gene are SGHAT and FQNNGV. V sheds 1 base and J sheds 7 bases, leaving 8 bases between their ends. The source material was Tregs sorted from blood. Rearrangement joined TRBV11-2 to TRBJ1-5, with TRBD1 tentatively as D gene (5 bases match). This TCR was sampled from a human donor in good health. CDR3 protein: CASSLVRDQPQHF. At the DNA level, the sequence is TGTGCCAGCAGCTTAGTCCGGGACCAGCCCCAGCATTTT.